Each of the 30 T cell receptor beta chains below was sequenced from the same sample in a study of blood T cell repertoires in COVID-19. The table came from immunoSEQ multiplex PCR; TCRdb's copy has only in-frame clones and leaves some out. The table includes about 220,000 clones, 84% detected once. Sequencing was carried out using peripheral blood. The receptors were gathered from a man younger than 45 with active or convalescent COVID-19.

V usage is TRBV6-2 or TRBV6-3 and J usage is TRBJ1-1; TRBD1 agrees at 8 bases. The CDR3 has 17 amino acids. Germline V CDR1 and CDR2: MNHEY, SVGEGT. V was pared by 2 bases and J by 0 bases, with 8 bases of the junction left unmatched. CDR3 amino acids: CASSYVQGVPMNTEAFF. CDR3 DNA: TGTGCCAGCAGTTACGTACAGGGGGTGCCGATGAACACTGAAGCTTTCTTT.

This sequence joins TRBV5-5 and TRBJ2-7; tentatively, D is TRBD2 (7 bases). Trimming cost V 4 bases and J 2 bases, with 16 bases left between them. This CDR3 contains 15 residues. The V gene's germline CDR1 is SGHKS and CDR2 YYEKEE (reference sequence). CDR3 DNA sequence: TGTGCCAGCAGCAGCAGGGCGGGGGACACCTACGAGCAGTACTTC. Amino acids: CASSSRAGDTYEQYF.

The chain combines TRBV14 with TRBJ1-1; 9 bases align to TRBD1. The CDR3 totals 15 residues. The J segment lost 3 bases and the V segment lost 3 bases, leaving 5 bases of the junction unmatched. CDR1 is SGHDN and CDR2 is FVKESK in the germline V gene. The CDR3 nucleotides are TGTGCCAGCAGCCATACCGGGACAGGGTACACTGAAGCTTTCTTT. Protein: CASSHTGTGYTEAFF. Full variable domain (remainder filled in from reference TRBV14 and TRBJ1-1): EAGVTQFPSHSVIEKGQTVTLRCDPISGHDNLYWYRRVMGKEIKFLLHFVKESKQDESGMPNNRFLAERTGGTYSTLKVQPAELEDSGVYFCASSHTGTGYTEAFFGQGTRLTVV.

The chain combines TRBV5-1 with TRBJ1-4; D is unclear. CDR3 size: 13 residues. Germline V gives CDR1 SGHRS, CDR2 YFSETQ. V was cut by 0 bases and J by 8 bases, with 8 bases left in between. CDR3 region: CASSLVSGEKLFF. CDR3 sequence (DNA): TGCGCCAGCAGCTTGGTTTCCGGGGAAAAACTGTTTTTT.

This CDR3 reads CASNGQFNTEAFF. CDR3 DNA: TGTGCCAGCAACGGACAGTTTAACACTGAAGCTTTCTTT. The rearrangement links TRBV12-3 or TRBV12-4 to TRBJ1-1; TRBD1 might be the D (6 bases). V was clipped by 7 bases and J by 2 bases, with 11 bases between them. The length of the CDR3 is 13 residues.

The chain employs TRBV24-1 and TRBJ1-5; TRBD1 matches 8 bases. Trimming at V came to 7 bases and at J to 7 bases, leaving 5 bases not matched to a gene. This CDR3 spans 13 amino acids. CDR1 KGHDR and CDR2 SFDVKD come from the germline V gene. CDR3 DNA sequence: TGTGCCACCAGCCCAGGACAGGGCCAGCCCCAGCATTTT. Translated: CATSPGQGQPQHF.

The chain joins TRBV24-1 to TRBJ2-5, with D tentatively TRBD1 (6 bases). Germline CDR1 is KGHDR and CDR2 is SFDVKD. Trimming pared 1 base from V and 2 bases from J, leaving 10 bases between. The CDR3 spans 15 residues. The CDR3: CATSDFRDIQETQYF. The CDR3 DNA is TGTGCCACCAGTGATTTCCGGGACATACAAGAGACCCAGTACTTC.

The rearrangement uses TRBV27 and TRBJ2-2; the match to TRBD1 covers 8 bases. Per germline, CDR1 MNHEY and CDR2 SMNVEV (reference sequence). This CDR3 comprises 16 residues. With 3 bases clipped from V and 1 base from J, the junction kept 4 bases outside the gene matches. The CDR3 region has the DNA TGTGCCAGCAGTTTGGGGACAGGAGTGAACACCGGGGAGCTGTTTTTT. It encodes CASSLGTGVNTGELFF.

V and J are TRBV11-2 and TRBJ1-6; D ambiguous. With 3 bases removed from V and 5 bases from J, the gap between germline ends came to 11 bases. CDR1 is SGHAT, CDR2 FQNNGV, per germline. This CDR3 has 15 amino acids. CDR3 in amino acids: CASSLRATNNSPLHF. CDR3 nucleotide sequence: TGTGCCAGCAGCTTGAGGGCTACCAATAATTCACCCCTCCACTTT.

The chain carries TRBV2 and TRBJ1-5; tentatively, D is TRBD1 (5 bases). Germline lookup yields CDR1 SNHLY and CDR2 FYNNEI. CDR3 length: 13 amino acids. V was shortened by 2 bases and J by 7 bases, with 9 bases between the two germline ends. The CDR3 protein is CASSEQGGQPQHF. The CDR3 DNA reads as TGTGCCAGCAGTGAACAGGGAGGGCAGCCCCAGCATTTT.

The rearrangement joins TRBV4-1 to TRBJ2-5; 7 nucleotides match TRBD1. The CDR3 consists of 19 residues. With V trimmed by 0 bases and J by 5 bases, 18 bases remained unmatched. Germline assignment: CDR1 MGHRA and CDR2 YSYEKL. The CDR3 protein is CASSQDTVADRAFRETQYF. CDR3 in DNA: TGCGCCAGCAGCCAAGACACGGTTGCAGACAGGGCCTTTCGGGAGACCCAGTACTTC.

The rearrangement uses TRBV2 and TRBJ2-2; TRBD2 agrees at 10 bases. The germline V gene encodes CDR1 SNHLY and CDR2 FYNNEI. CDR3 length equals 15 residues. With V trimmed by 9 bases and J by 6 bases, 10 bases remained unmatched. The CDR3 protein is CASTSGGAFAGELFF. As DNA, the CDR3 is TGTGCCAGTACAAGCGGGGGGGCGTTTGCCGGGGAGCTGTTTTTT.

The rearrangement links TRBV4-2 to TRBJ1-1; D gene uncertain. V was cut by 6 bases and J by 3 bases, with 14 bases left in between. Germline loops: CDR1 LGHNA, CDR2 YNFKEQ. This CDR3 has 14 amino acids. The CDR3 loop reads CASSHRVWDTEAFF. The CDR3 nucleotides read TGTGCCAGCAGTCACCGGGTCTGGGACACTGAAGCTTTCTTT.

The V call is TRBV7-9, the J call TRBJ2-1; 8 nucleotides agree with TRBD2. The CDR3 contains 14 residues. The junction had 8 bases not matched to a gene; V was cut back by 5 bases and J by 8 bases. Looked up from germline, CDR1 is SEHNR and CDR2 is FQNEAQ (reference sequence). For the CDR3, the DNA is TGTGCCAGCAGCCCAGCGGGAGACAGGCATGAGCAGTTCTTC. This gives the protein CASSPAGDRHEQFF.

The chain uses TRBV6-5 and TRBJ2-5; 11 bases match TRBD2. The germline V gene encodes CDR1 MNHEY and CDR2 SVGAGI. J was trimmed by 5 bases and V by 6 bases; bases with no gene match: 5. This CDR3 has 14 amino acids. CDR3 loop: CASSPLAGVETQYF. CDR3 nucleotide sequence: TGTGCCAGCAGCCCACTAGCGGGGGTGGAGACCCAGTACTTC.

This chain uses TRBV25-1 with TRBJ1-6, with D perhaps TRBD1 (5 bases). Germline V CDR1 and CDR2: MGHDK, SYGVNS. The CDR3 runs 15 residues. Trimming left V 8 bases short and J 7 bases short, with 18 bases between. CDR3 bases: TGTGCCAGCTCCCCCCTCAAGGAGGGGAATTCACCCCTCCACTTT. It is translated as CASSPLKEGNSPLHF.

This clone was seen only a few times. The chain links TRBV28 to TRBJ1-2; 8 bases agree with TRBD1. Germline CDR1 reads MDHEN; CDR2 reads SYDVKM. J lost 1 base, V lost 6 bases, and 4 bases had no gene match. This CDR3 region has 14 residues. The chain's CDR3 is CASRTGGSNYGYTF. CDR3 DNA sequence: TGTGCCAGCAGAACAGGGGGGAGTAACTATGGCTACACCTTC.

The chain is built from TRBV19 and TRBJ1-1, with D maybe TRBD1 (6 bases). The germline V gene has CDR1 LNHDA and CDR2 SQIVND (reference sequence). This CDR3 spans 14 amino acids. With 3 bases removed from V and 4 bases from J, the gap between germline ends came to 12 bases. The CDR3 protein is CASSILGGATEAFF. The CDR3 DNA is TGTGCCAGTAGTATTCTGGGGGGGGCCACTGAAGCTTTCTTT.

The table lists this clone with a few counts. The chain employs TRBV29-1 and TRBJ1-1; 7 bases fit TRBD1. The CDR3 totals 11 residues. Germline CDR1 is SQVTM and CDR2 is ANQGSEA. Trimming at V came to 7 bases and at J to 3 bases, leaving 2 bases not matched to a gene. The CDR3, as DNA: TGCAGCGACGGGACAGACACTGAAGCTTTCTTT. Its translation: CSDGTDTEAFF.

The chain couples TRBV10-3 to TRBJ1-1; 7 positions agree with TRBD1. The ends lost 6 bases at V and 6 bases at J; junction bases unmatched: 4. The CDR3 is 12 residues long. Germline CDR1 and CDR2: ENHRY and SYGVKD. CDR3 loop: CAIRSDRAEAFF. The CDR3 bases are TGTGCCATCAGATCTGACAGGGCTGAAGCTTTCTTT.

The rearrangement uses TRBV18 and TRBJ2-3, with D perhaps matching TRBD2 (5 bases). This CDR3 region has 15 residues. The germline V gene encodes CDR1 KGHSH and CDR2 LQKENI. Trimming took off 2 bases at V and 3 bases at J, with 12 bases between the two ends. The CDR3 coding sequence is TGTGCCAGCTCACCATCTCTCGCGGGTACAGATACGCAGTATTTT. Protein: CASSPSLAGTDTQYF.

The chain links TRBV6-6 to TRBJ2-6; a weak D match, TRBD1 (5 bases). CDR3 size: 14 residues. CDR1 and CDR2 from the germline V gene are MNHNY and SVGAGI (reference sequence). The V end lost 8 bases, the J end lost 0 bases, and 8 bases lay between the germline ends. As DNA, the CDR3 is TGTGCCAGCGACAGAACCTCTGGGGCCAACGTCCTGACTTTC. Its translation: CASDRTSGANVLTF.

The rearrangement joins TRBV7-2 to TRBJ2-3, with a possible D match to TRBD1 (6 bases). V shed 3 bases and J shed 7 bases, with 11 bases lying between them. Germline loops: CDR1 SGHTA, CDR2 FQGNSA. The CDR3 runs 13 residues. CDR3 amino acids: CASSFLGQHTQYF. Here the CDR3 DNA reads TGTGCCAGCAGCTTTTTGGGACAACATACGCAGTATTTT.

The chain employs TRBV5-1 and TRBJ2-6; 7 bases map to TRBD2. V lost 3 bases to trimming and J lost 3 bases; unmatched junction nucleotides: 12. Germline-derived CDR1 and CDR2 are SGHRS and YFSETQ. The CDR3 is made up of 18 amino acids. CDR3: CASSYPGGGPFGANVLTF. The CDR3, as DNA: TGCGCCAGCAGCTATCCTGGGGGAGGGCCATTTGGGGCCAACGTCCTGACTTTC.

In its sample, this clone was seen a few times. The chain joins TRBV28 to TRBJ1-6; no firm D call. The CDR3 covers 12 residues. V was cut by 5 bases and J by 10 bases, with 9 bases left in between. Germline CDR1 reads MDHEN; CDR2 reads SYDVKM. The CDR3 here is CASSAPQSPLHF. Written as DNA, the CDR3 is TGTGCCAGCAGTGCCCCGCAGTCACCCCTCCACTTT.

This clone was seen a handful of times. DNA for the CDR3: TGTGCCAGCAGCGTAGCTGAGGGGACTACCATCACAGATACGCAGTATTTT. Its protein product is CASSVAEGTTITDTQYF. The rearrangement uses TRBV9 and TRBJ2-3; 7 bases align to TRBD2. The CDR3 consists of 17 residues. V was clipped by 0 bases and J by 2 bases; unmatched bases: 9. CDR1 is SGDLS and CDR2 is YYNGEE in the germline V gene. Drawing the rest from reference TRBV9 and TRBJ2-3, the complete variable domain is DSGVTQTPKHLITATGQRVTLRCSPRSGDLSVYWYQQSLDQGLQFLIQYYNGEERAKGNILERFSAQQFPDLHSELNLSSLELGDSALYFCASSVAEGTTITDTQYFGPGTRLTVL.

The chain carries TRBV27 and TRBJ1-4, with D perhaps matching TRBD1 (6 bases). This CDR3 region has 16 residues. V lost 6 bases and J lost 7, with 21 bases in between. Germline V gives CDR1 MNHEY, CDR2 SMNVEV (reference sequence). CDR3 DNA sequence: TGTGCCAGCAGGACAACAGGGCCGTCCGTCTTTGAAAAACTGTTTTTT. Amino acid sequence: CASRTTGPSVFEKLFF.

The rearrangement uses TRBV12-3 or TRBV12-4 and TRBJ1-5; TRBD1 aligns across 7 bases. The trim removed 6 bases at V and 10 bases at J, leaving 9 bases unmatched. This CDR3 spans 13 amino acids. The CDR3 nucleotides read TGTGCCAGCAGGAAAGACAGGGTGAGCCCCCAGCATTTT. Translating gives CASRKDRVSPQHF.

The J gene is TRBJ2-7, the V gene TRBV7-8; the D is unclear. V shed 8 bases and J shed 0 bases, with 5 bases lying between them. The germline V gene encodes CDR1 SGHVS and CDR2 FQNEAQ. The CDR3 has 11 residues. This CDR3 is CASFLSYEQYF. Here the CDR3 DNA reads TGTGCCAGCTTCCTCTCCTACGAGCAGTACTTC.

This chain uses TRBV5-4 with TRBJ2-4; tentatively, D is TRBD1 (6 bases). CDR3 length: 15 amino acids. The germline CDR1 and CDR2 sequences are SGHNT and YYREEE (reference sequence). Deletions cut 0 bases from V and 3 bases from J, with 10 bases between. CDR3 in amino acids: CASSLGGLSKNIQYF. The DNA for the CDR3 is TGTGCCAGCAGCTTGGGGGGGCTCAGCAAAAACATTCAGTACTTC.